These 14 T cell receptor beta chains were sequenced from one sample in a study of post-analysis software for immune sequencing data. Whole-study results and caveats: The five TRBV segments detected at higher frequency in patients than in controls included TRBV5-6, TRBV5-1 and TRBV20-1.

Libraries were made from TCR beta cDNA, and they carried unique molecular identifiers. TCRdb fed the PCR reads into MiXCR, producing one record per CDR3 protein. Counted here are more than 500,000 distinct CDR3 sequences, around 34% occurring once; the ten biggest clones make up 6%. These receptors have no identified antigens. The sample was blood. The receptors were sampled from a girl under 18 with multiple sclerosis.

This clonotype was detected a few times. CDR3 DNA sequence: TGCAGTGCTAGTACCCCCGATATCAGGAACTATGGCTACACCTTC. Encoded protein: CSASTPDIRNYGYTF. This chain uses TRBV20-1 with TRBJ1-2; no reliable D call. Trimming took off 3 bases at V and 2 bases at J, with 16 bases between the two ends. The CDR3 consists of 15 residues. Germline V gene data show CDR1 as DFQATT and CDR2 as SNEGSKA (reference sequence).

This clonotype came up a few times. The CDR3 DNA sequence: TGCAGTGCTAGTTACGGAATTGGTCGAGCCTACGAGCAGTACTTC. Translated, it gives CSASYGIGRAYEQYF. The chain recombines TRBV20-1 with TRBJ2-7; no clear D. The ends were cut back, 3 bases at V and 2 bases at J, with 17 bases in the middle. Per the germline V gene, CDR1 is DFQATT and CDR2 is SNEGSKA (reference sequence). The CDR3 has 15 amino acids.

The chain is built from TRBV11-2 and TRBJ1-1; 7 nucleotides line up with TRBD1. V was pared by 0 bases and J by 3 bases, with 10 bases of the junction left unmatched. CDR3 length equals 17 residues. Germline V lookup: CDR1 SGHAT, CDR2 FQNNGV. CDR3 sequence reads: CASSLEVNRGGDTEAFF. In DNA form, the CDR3 reads TGTGCCAGCAGCTTAGAGGTGAACAGGGGAGGGGACACTGAAGCTTTCTTT.

This clonotype has only a few counts. V usage is TRBV4-2 and J usage is TRBJ1-4; D not resolved. Trimming removed 0 bases at V and 6 bases at J, with 11 bases between. This CDR3 region has 15 residues. The germline CDR1 and CDR2 sequences are LGHNA and YNFKEQ. CDR3 residues: CASSQDIPPDEKLFF. The CDR3 nucleotides read TGTGCCAGCAGCCAAGATATTCCCCCTGATGAAAAACTGTTTTTT.

The chain has TRBV9 and TRBJ2-1, with TRBD1 matching 10 bases. The CDR3 contains 15 residues. V shed 3 bases and J 6 bases; nucleotides not matched to a gene: 6. Germline CDR1 is SGDLS and CDR2 is YYNGEE. This CDR3 is CASSAGTGEFNEQFF. The DNA of the CDR3 is TGTGCCAGCAGCGCGGGGACAGGGGAGTTCAATGAGCAGTTCTTC. The variable domain in full, with the rest retrieved from reference TRBV9 and TRBJ2-1, is DSGVTQTPKHLITATGQRVTLRCSPRSGDLSVYWYQQSLDQGLQFLIQYYNGEERAKGNILERFSAQQFPDLHSELNLSSLELGDSALYFCASSAGTGEFNEQFFGPGTRLTVL.

The chain carries TRBV20-1 and TRBJ2-4, with TRBD2 as a possible D gene (6 bases). This CDR3 spans 14 amino acids. The germline V gene has CDR1 DFQATT and CDR2 SNEGSKA (reference sequence). Trimming left V 6 bases short and J 0 bases short, with 12 bases between. CDR3 DNA: TGCAGTGCAACCGGGGGACTAGCCAAAAACATTCAGTACTTC. Translating it yields CSATGGLAKNIQYF.

This chain links TRBV7-2 with TRBJ2-3; 10 bases are shared with TRBD2. Unmatched junction bases numbered 9, after V lost 5 bases and J lost 7 bases. The length of the CDR3 is 15 residues. Looked up from germline, CDR1 is SGHTA and CDR2 is FQGNSA. CDR3 DNA sequence: TGTGCCAGCAGCCGCACTAGCGGGGAGGGAAATACGCAGTATTTT. It encodes CASSRTSGEGNTQYF. Supplemented by reference TRBV7-2 and TRBJ2-3, the full variable domain reads GAGVSQSPSNKVTEKGKDVELRCDPISGHTALYWYRQSLGQGLEFLIYFQGNSAPDKSGLPSDRFSAERTGGSVSTLTIQRTQQEDSAVYLCASSRTSGEGNTQYFGPGTRLTVL.

This clonotype turned up a few times. The chain links TRBV20-1 to TRBJ2-3; TRBD2 matches 13 bases. The ends lost 2 bases at V and 14 bases at J; junction bases unmatched: 13. The V gene's germline CDR1 is DFQATT and CDR2 SNEGSKA (reference sequence). The CDR3 has 15 amino acids. The CDR3 is CSARPGLAGDLIRYF. CDR3 sequence (DNA): TGCAGTGCTAGACCCGGACTAGCGGGGGATTTAATACGGTATTTT.

This clonotype has only a few counts. CDR3 sequence: CASSLVDSGDAQYF. The CDR3 DNA is TGCGCCAGCAGCTTGGTCGACAGTGGGGACGCGCAGTACTTC. The chain couples TRBV5-1 to TRBJ2-5; D tentatively fits TRBD1 or TRBD2 (5 bases each). The CDR3 is 14 amino acids. The germline V and J ends were trimmed by 0 bases and 11 bases, with 17 bases remaining between them. CDR1 is SGHRS and CDR2 is YFSETQ in the germline V gene.

V usage is TRBV6-2 or TRBV6-3 and J usage is TRBJ2-7; maybe TRBD1 (5 bases). V lost 7 bases to trimming and J lost 1 base, with 14 bases between them. CDR3 length equals 14 residues. CDR1 and CDR2 (germline): MNHEY, SVGEGT. Here the CDR3 reads CASKQLQGSYEQYF. DNA for the CDR3: TGTGCCAGCAAGCAGCTGCAGGGATCCTACGAGCAGTACTTC.

The rearrangement joins TRBV6-1 to TRBJ1-2; 7 nucleotides agree with TRBD1. CDR1 is MNHNS and CDR2 is SASEGT in the germline V gene. The CDR3 is 16 residues long. The V gene end was trimmed by 7 bases and the J gene end by 3 bases; junction bases not matched to a gene: 14. CDR3 region: CASTFNSQGVHYGYTF. DNA of the CDR3: TGTGCCAGCACCTTCAACTCCCAGGGGGTTCACTATGGCTACACCTTC.

The rearrangement links TRBV6-5 to TRBJ1-2; 7 bases map to TRBD1. V was pared by 7 bases and J by 8 bases, with 7 bases of the junction left unmatched. The CDR3 consists of 12 residues. CDR1 and CDR2 (germline): MNHEY, SVGAGI. The CDR3 loop is CASNDRVKGYTF. CDR3 in DNA: TGTGCCAGCAACGACAGGGTAAAGGGCTACACCTTC.

J is TRBJ2-3 and V is TRBV9; perhaps TRBD2 as D (6 bases). This CDR3 has 16 amino acids. V was shortened by 3 bases and J by 0 bases, with 14 bases between the two germline ends. The V gene's germline CDR1 is SGDLS and CDR2 YYNGEE. CDR3 sequence (DNA): TGTGCCAGCAGCGAGGAGGACTACTCTAGCACAGATACGCAGTATTTT. Its protein product is CASSEEDYSSTDTQYF.

A few counts support this clonotype. This rearrangement joins TRBV5-1 to TRBJ2-3; 7 bases match TRBD2. Germline V gene lookup returns CDR1 SGHRS and CDR2 YFSETQ. The CDR3 runs to 15 residues. The ends lost 2 bases at V and 2 bases at J; junction bases unmatched: 5. This CDR3 reads CASSFPAGPTDTQYF. Here the CDR3 DNA reads TGCGCCAGCAGCTTTCCAGCGGGGCCCACAGATACGCAGTATTTT. The entire variable domain, with the rest obtained from reference TRBV5-1 and TRBJ2-3, is as follows: KAGVTQTPRYLIKTRGQQVTLSCSPISGHRSVSWYQQTPGQGLQFLFEYFSETQRNKGNFPGRFSGRQFSNSRSEMNVSTLELGDSALYLCASSFPAGPTDTQYFGPGTRLTVL.